The T cell receptor (beta chain) under discussion was sequenced for a study of metastatic and nonmetastatic thyroid tumors (dated by TCRdb to about 2020). Regarding the complete study: The researchers compared repertoires between peripheral blood samples and tumor or nodule tissue samples from patients with malignant or benign thyroid disease. The full study reports these points: In both blood and tumor samples, TCR beta diversity was reported to be significantly higher in malignant tumors than in benign nodules.

In the germline V gene (reference sequence), CDR1 corresponds to SGHAT and CDR2 to FQDESV. The CDR3 sequence holds 16 residues, the cysteine and phenylalanine included. The DNA shown is the 48-base CDR3, in frame from base 1. V is pruned by 3 bases and J by 5 bases, leaving 7 bases of the junction without a gene match. No patient had received any treatment before thyroid surgery. The study retrospectively analysed patient clinical samples collected from about 2012 to 2019 using T-cell receptor beta sequencing. Libraries were constructed by PCR. Instrument on record: Illumina HiSeq 4000. The TCR beta-chain CDR3 region of each patient was profiled by high-throughput sequencing. The paper's processing steps were these. CDR3 differences across clinicopathological groups were used to build a classifier for discriminating distant-metastatic papillary thyroid cancer patients. Repertoire diversity was assessed with the Shannon index, and tumor-blood repertoire similarity with the Morisita-Horn index. In-frame beta chains were kept once TCRdb had trimmed the public reads at Q25 with fastp and called clones with MiXCR. The V and J calls were determined by TCRdb, not by the authors. The sample records 30,000 to 50,000 clones, over 15% of which are singletons. The ten biggest clones cover approximately 14% of the sample.

This clone was recorded many times. Its antigen remains unidentified. No much larger clonotype is one base removed from it; base qualities were not supplied. Sequencing was carried out using tumor tissue. This sequence originates from a female donor with papillary thyroid cancer or a benign thyroid nodule (not recorded which). Some clones in this sample may be carry-over from other donors' samples. The rearrangement joined TRBV11-1 to TRBJ2-2; 9 central bases correspond to TRBD2. The nucleotide sequence reads TGTGCCAGCAGCTTCTTCCGCGGGAGGGGGACCGGGGAGCTGTTTTTT. Its translation reads: CASSFFRGRGTGELFF.